Shown below are 24 T cell receptor beta chains from a single sample sequenced in a study of shared clonotypes between healthy human individuals. Using immunoSEQ multiplex PCR, the repertoire was profiled, and TCRdb retains in-frame clones only, with some absent. The data show a few hundred thousand clones, about 80% seen once. The sample was PBMCs. The receptors stem from a woman aged 35 to 49 in good health. Some clones in this sample may be carry-over from other donors' samples.

The J gene is TRBJ2-5, the V gene TRBV28, with TRBD2 matching 7 bases. The CDR3 is 16 residues long. Looked up from germline, CDR1 is MDHEN and CDR2 is SYDVKM. V lost 3 bases to trimming and J lost 1 base; unmatched junction nucleotides: 8. The CDR3 loop reads CASSFGREISQETQYF. The CDR3 region has the DNA TGTGCCAGCAGTTTTGGGCGGGAGATCAGCCAAGAGACCCAGTACTTC.

This clone was seen more than once but under ten times. This chain links TRBV28 with TRBJ1-2; TRBD1 matches 8 bases. V trimming: 5 bases; J trimming: 8 bases; junction bases outside the gene matches: 13. Germline V CDR1 and CDR2: MDHEN, SYDVKM. The CDR3 sequence is 15 residues long. CDR3 sequence (DNA): TGTGCCAGCAGTCCCCGAGGACAGGGACCGGGCGGCTACACCTTC. It codes for CASSPRGQGPGGYTF.

The chain recombines TRBV11-2 with TRBJ2-7; D is ambiguous. V lost 5 bases, J lost 4 bases, and 15 bases lay in between. The germline CDR1 and CDR2 sequences are SGHAT and FQNNGV. CDR3 length equals 14 residues. The CDR3 DNA reads as TGTGCCAGCAGCCAGAACATAATCCAGTACGAGCAGTACTTC. This encodes CASSQNIIQYEQYF.

The sample holds many counts of this clone. This rearrangement joins TRBV14 to TRBJ1-2, with D possibly matching TRBD1 (6 bases). The ends were cut back, 0 bases at V and 4 bases at J, with 9 bases in the middle. The CDR3 extends over 14 amino acids. Per the germline V gene, CDR1 is SGHDN and CDR2 is FVKESK. The CDR3 DNA sequence: TGTGCCAGCAGCCAAGAGGGACAAATCTATGGCTACACCTTC. Encoded protein: CASSQEGQIYGYTF. The full variable domain, with the rest looked up from reference TRBV14 and TRBJ1-2, is EAGVTQFPSHSVIEKGQTVTLRCDPISGHDNLYWYRRVMGKEIKFLLHFVKESKQDESGMPNNRFLAERTGGTYSTLKVQPAELEDSGVYFCASSQEGQIYGYTFGSGTRLTVV.

This clone was observed many times. The same CDR3 also results from other DNA sequences found in this sample. J is TRBJ1-2 and V is TRBV27; 7 nucleotides align to TRBD1. The germline V gene encodes CDR1 MNHEY and CDR2 SMNVEV (reference sequence). The CDR3 loop spans 15 amino acids. With V trimmed by 3 bases and J by 9 bases, 13 bases remained unmatched. The CDR3 bases are TGTGCCAGCAGTTTTGGGGGGACAGCTAGGATTAGCTACACCTTC. Translating it yields CASSFGGTARISYTF.

This clone was observed a handful of times. This rearrangement joins TRBV7-9 to TRBJ1-1, with D perhaps TRBD1 (5 bases). Germline V gives CDR1 SEHNR, CDR2 FQNEAQ (reference sequence). V was pared by 1 base and J by 1 base, with 10 bases between. CDR3 length: 15 amino acids. CDR3 DNA: TGTGCCAGCAGCTTAGACCTGGGGGAGAACACTGAAGCTTTCTTT. Translated: CASSLDLGENTEAFF.

The V gene is TRBV27, the J gene TRBJ2-7, with 7 bases that match TRBD2. Germline values: CDR1 MNHEY, CDR2 SMNVEV (reference sequence). The CDR3 totals 14 residues. V lost 5 bases to trimming and J lost 1 base; unmatched junction nucleotides: 5. The CDR3 sequence: CASSPRLASYEQYF. In nucleotides, the CDR3 is TGTGCCAGCAGTCCCCGACTAGCTTCCTACGAGCAGTACTTC.

The rearrangement joins TRBV19 to TRBJ2-7; maybe TRBD2 (6 bases). This CDR3 comprises 13 residues. The V and J ends lost 8 bases and 5 bases respectively, with 16 bases between them. Germline CDR1 LNHDA, CDR2 SQIVND (reference sequence). In nucleotides, the CDR3 is TGTGCCAGTGGGGGGTCCTCCCGGGACGAGCAGTACTTC. Protein sequence: CASGGSSRDEQYF.

The chain's CDR3 is CASSPSSTGDYGYTF. The CDR3 coding sequence is TGTGCCAGCTCACCCTCCTCGACGGGGGACTATGGCTACACCTTC. V usage is TRBV18 and J usage is TRBJ1-2, with D possibly matching TRBD1 (5 bases). Germline V lookup: CDR1 KGHSH, CDR2 LQKENI. CDR3 length: 15 residues. V was trimmed by 3 bases and J by 3 bases, leaving 14 bases between them.

This chain uses TRBV5-1 with TRBJ2-5; 9 nucleotides line up with TRBD1. The J call is in doubt because the DNA end fits TRBJ2-7 better. The V gene's germline CDR1 is SGHRS and CDR2 YFSETQ. The CDR3 spans 14 residues. In DNA, the CDR3 is TGCGCCAGCAGCTTGGGACAGGGGGCCTACGAGCAGTACTTC. Its protein product is CASSLGQGAYEQYF.

The chain combines TRBV6-6 with TRBJ1-4, with a weak D call TRBD1 (6 bases). Germline V gene data show CDR1 as MNHNY and CDR2 as SVGAGI (reference sequence). This CDR3 comprises 14 residues. V shed 6 bases and J shed 5 bases, with 13 bases lying between them. Written as DNA, the CDR3 is TGTGCCAGCAGCAGGACAGTTCCGAATGAAAAACTGTTTTTT. It encodes CASSRTVPNEKLFF.

Remarks on this clone: Other nucleotide sequences in the sample specify the same CDR3. V is TRBV18 and J is TRBJ2-1; a possible D gene is TRBD2 (5 bases). V was clipped by 0 bases and J by 3 bases, with 6 bases between them. The germline V gene has CDR1 KGHSH and CDR2 LQKENI. This CDR3 has 14 amino acids. The chain's CDR3 is CASSPPGSYNEQFF. CDR3 bases: TGTGCCAGCTCACCACCGGGGAGCTACAATGAGCAGTTCTTC. Full variable domain (rest looked up from reference TRBV18 and TRBJ2-1): NAGVMQNPRHLVRRRGQEARLRCSPMKGHSHVYWYRQLPEEGLKFMVYLQKENIIDESGMPKERFSAEFPKEGPSILRIQQVVRGDSAAYFCASSPPGSYNEQFFGPGTRLTVL.

The chain joins TRBV28 to TRBJ1-1; no clear D. Trimming removed 3 bases at V and 4 bases at J, with 18 bases between. The germline CDR1 and CDR2 sequences are MDHEN and SYDVKM. CDR3 size: 16 residues. The CDR3 protein is CASSLSLGPTGTEAFF. The CDR3 DNA sequence: TGTGCCAGCAGTTTGTCCCTTGGGCCGACGGGCACTGAAGCTTTCTTT. The full variable domain, in which reference TRBV28 and TRBJ1-1 provide the parts outside the CDR3, is DVKVTQSSRYLVKRTGEKVFLECVQDMDHENMFWYRQDPGLGLRLIYFSYDVKMKEKGDIPEGYSVSREKKERFSLILESASTNQTSMYLCASSLSLGPTGTEAFFGQGTRLTVV.

The chain joins TRBV18 to TRBJ2-7; D call uncertain. The V and J ends lost 3 bases and 4 bases respectively, with 13 bases between them. The CDR3 runs 14 residues. CDR1 is KGHSH, CDR2 LQKENI, per germline. This chain's CDR3 is CASSPSRNPYEQYF. The DNA for the CDR3 is TGTGCCAGCTCACCCAGCCGGAACCCTTACGAGCAGTACTTC. Variable domain in full (rest from reference TRBV18 and TRBJ2-7): NAGVMQNPRHLVRRRGQEARLRCSPMKGHSHVYWYRQLPEEGLKFMVYLQKENIIDESGMPKERFSAEFPKEGPSILRIQQVVRGDSAAYFCASSPSRNPYEQYFGPGTRLTVT.

The chain carries TRBV5-5 and TRBJ2-7; 10 positions agree with TRBD2. V was clipped by 4 bases and J by 3 bases; unmatched bases: 7. This CDR3 is built from 15 residues. CDR1 and CDR2 (germline): SGHKS, YYEKEE (reference sequence). The CDR3 here is CASSVAGTSDYEQYF. CDR3 DNA: TGTGCCAGCAGCGTAGCCGGGACTAGCGACTACGAGCAGTACTTC.

The chain has TRBV6-5 and TRBJ2-1; 10 positions agree with TRBD2. From germline, CDR1 is MNHEY and CDR2 SVGAGI. The CDR3 is made up of 15 amino acids. Unmatched junction bases numbered 10, after V lost 5 bases and J lost 9 bases. CDR3 coding DNA: TGTGCCAGCAGTCAACGCCCAGCTAGCGGGAGTGAGCAGTTCTTC. Translating gives CASSQRPASGSEQFF.

The chain recombines TRBV5-4 with TRBJ1-2; D remains ambiguous. The V and J ends lost 0 bases and 6 bases respectively, with 12 bases between them. The CDR3 is 14 residues long. Germline values: CDR1 SGHNT, CDR2 YYREEE (reference sequence). The CDR3 DNA reads TGTGCCAGCAGCTTGGCCTTCGGGAAGGATGGCTACACCTTC. The encoded protein is CASSLAFGKDGYTF.

This clone was observed a few times. The chain combines TRBV10-3 with TRBJ2-7, with no clear D. The germline V gene has CDR1 ENHRY and CDR2 SYGVKD. The CDR3 runs to 14 residues. The V end lost 4 bases, the J end lost 5 bases, and 15 bases lay between the germline ends. In DNA form, the CDR3 reads TGTGCCATCAGTGTGAGTCTAGAGGCGCACGAGCAGTACTTC. It is translated as CAISVSLEAHEQYF.

The chain recombines TRBV15 with TRBJ2-5; perhaps TRBD2 as D (6 bases). Germline CDR1 LNHNV, CDR2 YYDKDF (reference sequence). With 0 bases removed from V and 0 bases from J, the gap between germline ends came to 11 bases. This CDR3 spans 16 amino acids. This CDR3 reads CATSRDLATNQETQYF. DNA for the CDR3: TGTGCCACCAGCAGAGATCTAGCGACTAACCAAGAGACCCAGTACTTC.

Of note for this clone: The sample contains more than one DNA sequence encoding this CDR3. The V call is TRBV7-9, the J call TRBJ1-1, with no clear D. Trimming pared 1 base from V and 5 bases from J, leaving 5 bases between. Germline V gene data show CDR1 as SEHNR and CDR2 as FQNEAQ (reference sequence). There are 12 residues in the CDR3. DNA of the CDR3: TGTGCCAGCAGCTTAGAAACAACTGAAGCTTTCTTT. As protein: CASSLETTEAFF.

V and J are TRBV5-1 and TRBJ2-5; D could derive from TRBD1 or TRBD2 (5 bases each). The CDR3 sequence is 14 residues long. Trimming stripped 7 bases from V and 5 bases from J, with 18 bases between. Germline V gene sequence: CDR1 SGHRS, CDR2 YFSETQ. This CDR3 is CASGLGREGETQYF. The CDR3 coding sequence is TGCGCCAGCGGATTGGGTCGCGAGGGGGAGACCCAGTACTTC.

The table lists this clone with a few counts. V usage is TRBV4-2 and J usage is TRBJ2-7; 10 bases align to TRBD2. V shed 6 bases and J 3 bases; nucleotides not matched to a gene: 8. Germline lookup yields CDR1 LGHNA and CDR2 YNFKEQ. This CDR3 is 15 amino acids long. CDR3: CASRHEPSGSYEQYF. The CDR3 DNA follows: TGTGCCAGCAGGCACGAACCTAGCGGGAGCTACGAGCAGTACTTC.

This clone was detected once. The gene calls are TRBV28 and TRBJ1-1; 8 bases match TRBD1. V dropped 2 bases and J dropped 1; count of bases not matched to a gene: 3. The CDR3 spans 15 residues. Germline V gene sequence: CDR1 MDHEN, CDR2 SYDVKM. The CDR3: CASSLLGTGNTEAFF. In DNA form, the CDR3 reads TGTGCCAGCAGTTTACTGGGGACAGGGAACACTGAAGCTTTCTTT.

The chain employs TRBV6-4 and TRBJ2-1; D unclear. Germline V lookup: CDR1 MRHNA, CDR2 SNTAGT. There are 15 residues in the CDR3. V lost 4 bases, J lost 0 bases, and 10 bases lay in between. The CDR3 loop reads CASSASPSSYNEQFF. Here the CDR3 DNA reads TGTGCCAGCAGTGCGTCACCCAGCTCCTACAATGAGCAGTTCTTC.